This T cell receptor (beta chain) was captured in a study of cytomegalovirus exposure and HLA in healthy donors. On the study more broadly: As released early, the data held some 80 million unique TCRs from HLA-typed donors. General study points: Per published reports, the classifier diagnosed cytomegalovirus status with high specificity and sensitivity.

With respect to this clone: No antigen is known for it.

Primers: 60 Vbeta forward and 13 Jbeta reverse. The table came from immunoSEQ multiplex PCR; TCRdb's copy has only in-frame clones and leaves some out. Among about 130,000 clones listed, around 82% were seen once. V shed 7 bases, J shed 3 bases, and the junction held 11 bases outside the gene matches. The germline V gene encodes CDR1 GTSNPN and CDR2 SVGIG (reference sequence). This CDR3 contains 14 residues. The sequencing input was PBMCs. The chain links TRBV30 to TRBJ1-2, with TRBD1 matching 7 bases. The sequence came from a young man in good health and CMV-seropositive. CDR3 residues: CAFLRDSEYYGYTF. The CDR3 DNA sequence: TGTGCCTTTCTCCGGGACAGCGAATACTATGGCTACACCTTC.